The rows below give T cell receptor beta chains drawn from one sample of a study of CD8+CD57+ T cells in acquired aplastic anemia. TCRdb reprocessed the reads via MiXCR and lists one record per CDR3 protein. The data contain over 150,000 distinct CDR3 sequences, about 52% of them singletons. Sequenced sample: sorted CD4+, CD8+, or CD8+CD57+ T cells (not recorded which) from PBMCs. The receptors stem from a human donor with aplastic anemia. The CDR3 runs from the conserved cysteine through the conserved F or W. A D gene is named only where the DNA matches it firmly. Some rows mark clone size as missing; the rest say once, few, many or name a class of expanded clone.

len: 15; abundance: .; j_gene: TRBJ1-5; v_gene: TRBV4-1; d_gene: .; CDR3aa: CASSQEIRVDQPQHF; CDR3nt: TGCGCCAGCAGCCAAGAGATCCGGGTAGATCAGCCCCAGCATTTT
len: 12; abundance: .; j_gene: TRBJ1-5; v_gene: TRBV19; d_gene: .; CDR3aa: CASSIGAQPQHF; CDR3nt: TGTGCCAGTAGTATAGGGGCCCAGCCCCAGCATTTT
len: 16; abundance: .; j_gene: TRBJ2-1; v_gene: TRBV4-2; d_gene: .; CDR3aa: CASSQTVRSPHNEQFF; CDR3nt: TGTGCCAGCAGCCAGACAGTTAGAAGCCCCCACAATGAGCAGTTCTTC
len: 15; abundance: many; j_gene: TRBJ2-5; v_gene: TRBV4-3; d_gene: TRBD1; CDR3aa: CASSQGGQRQETQYF; CDR3nt: TGCGCCAGCAGCCAAGGGGGACAGAGACAAGAGACCCAGTACTTC
len: 13; abundance: .; j_gene: TRBJ2-7; v_gene: TRBV2; d_gene: TRBD1; CDR3aa: CASSGDRAYEQYF; CDR3nt: TGTGCCAGCAGTGGGGACAGGGCCTACGAGCAGTACTTC
len: 15; abundance: .; j_gene: TRBJ1-4; v_gene: TRBV2; d_gene: TRBD1; CDR3aa: CASSAFRDRGEKLFF; CDR3nt: TGTGCCAGCAGTGCATTCCGGGACAGGGGAGAAAAACTGTTTTTT
len: 14; abundance: .; j_gene: TRBJ2-7; v_gene: TRBV24-1; d_gene: .; CDR3aa: CATSDPGLGYEQYF; CDR3nt: TGTGCCACCAGTGATCCAGGGTTGGGGTACGAGCAGTACTTC
len: 13; abundance: .; j_gene: TRBJ2-7; v_gene: TRBV4-1; d_gene: .; CDR3aa: CASSPVGTVEQYF; CDR3nt: TGCGCCAGCAGCCCAGTGGGGACTGTCGAGCAGTACTTC
len: 19; abundance: .; j_gene: TRBJ2-5; v_gene: TRBV4-2; d_gene: TRBD2; CDR3aa: CASSRLLQQTSGASETQYF; CDR3nt: TGTGCCAGCAGCCGACTCCTCCAGCAGACTAGCGGGGCGTCAGAGACCCAGTACTTC
len: 14; abundance: .; j_gene: TRBJ2-1; v_gene: TRBV7-3; d_gene: .; CDR3aa: CASSLATPYNEQFF; CDR3nt: TGTGCCAGCAGCTTAGCCACACCGTACAATGAGCAGTTCTTC
len: 11; abundance: many; j_gene: TRBJ2-1; v_gene: TRBV5-1; d_gene: .; CDR3aa: CASNLGMEQFF; CDR3nt: TGCGCCAGCAACCTGGGGATGGAGCAGTTCTTC
len: 15; abundance: many; j_gene: TRBJ2-1; v_gene: TRBV29-1; d_gene: TRBD2; CDR3aa: CSVTGAGPSYNEQFF; CDR3nt: TGCAGCGTAACCGGAGCGGGGCCCTCCTACAATGAGCAGTTCTTC
len: 15; abundance: few; j_gene: TRBJ1-4; v_gene: TRBV7-9; d_gene: .; CDR3aa: CASSLDTGANEKLFF; CDR3nt: TGTGCCAGCAGCTTAGACACAGGTGCTAATGAAAAACTGTTTTTT
len: 15; abundance: .; j_gene: TRBJ2-2; v_gene: TRBV9; d_gene: TRBD1; CDR3aa: CASSDGTGGTGELFF; CDR3nt: TGTGCCAGCAGTGACGGGACAGGTGGAACCGGGGAGCTGTTTTTT
len: 17; abundance: few; j_gene: TRBJ2-1; v_gene: TRBV6-2/TRBV6-3; d_gene: .; CDR3aa: CASSYSGGGSSYNEQFF; CDR3nt: TGTGCCAGCAGTTACTCTGGCGGGGGCAGCTCCTACAATGAGCAGTTCTTC
len: 12; abundance: few; j_gene: TRBJ1-1; v_gene: TRBV9; d_gene: .; CDR3aa: CASSVEDAEAFF; CDR3nt: TGTGCCAGCAGCGTAGAAGACGCTGAAGCTTTCTTT
len: 14; abundance: .; j_gene: TRBJ1-1; v_gene: TRBV19; d_gene: .; CDR3aa: CASIGTSGDTEAFF; CDR3nt: TGTGCCAGTATTGGGACTAGCGGGGACACTGAAGCTTTCTTT
len: 14; abundance: many; j_gene: TRBJ2-5; v_gene: TRBV5-1; d_gene: .; CDR3aa: CASSLVVGIETQYF; CDR3nt: TGCGCCAGCAGCTTGGTGGTAGGGATCGAGACCCAGTACTTC
len: 15; abundance: many; j_gene: TRBJ2-3; v_gene: TRBV7-8; d_gene: .; CDR3aa: CASSLVLGFTDTQYF; CDR3nt: TGTGCCAGCAGCCTAGTCCTGGGATTCACAGATACGCAGTATTTT
len: 15; abundance: .; j_gene: TRBJ2-3; v_gene: TRBV11-2; d_gene: .; CDR3aa: CASSLIFRATDTQYF; CDR3nt: TGTGCCAGCAGCTTAATATTCAGGGCCACAGATACGCAGTATTTT
len: 13; abundance: many; j_gene: TRBJ1-6; v_gene: TRBV7-9; d_gene: TRBD1; CDR3aa: CASSPGGDSPLHF; CDR3nt: TGTGCCAGCAGCCCAGGGGGGGATTCACCCCTCCACTTT
len: 13; abundance: many; j_gene: TRBJ1-1; v_gene: TRBV19; d_gene: TRBD1; CDR3aa: CASRPGQGSEAFF; CDR3nt: TGTGCCAGTAGGCCGGGACAGGGATCTGAAGCTTTCTTT
len: 16; abundance: many; j_gene: TRBJ2-5; v_gene: TRBV7-9; d_gene: TRBD1; CDR3aa: CASSFSLGRGLETQYF; CDR3nt: TGTGCCAGCAGCTTCTCGCTGGGTAGGGGGCTCGAGACCCAGTACTTC
len: 14; abundance: many; j_gene: TRBJ1-2; v_gene: TRBV2; d_gene: .; CDR3aa: CASSDRKLLDGYTF; CDR3nt: TGTGCCAGCAGTGATAGGAAGTTATTAGATGGCTACACCTTC
len: 14; abundance: many; j_gene: TRBJ2-1; v_gene: TRBV5-1; d_gene: TRBD2; CDR3aa: CASSLSSGNNEQFF; CDR3nt: TGCGCCAGCAGCTTGTCTAGCGGGAACAATGAGCAGTTCTTC
len: 17; abundance: few; j_gene: TRBJ2-7; v_gene: TRBV28; d_gene: .; CDR3aa: CACEGPAGLGLTYEQYF; CDR3nt: TGTGCCTGCGAGGGCCCGGCAGGCCTCGGACTCACCTACGAGCAGTACTTC
len: 16; abundance: many; j_gene: TRBJ2-3; v_gene: TRBV12-3/TRBV12-4; d_gene: .; CDR3aa: CASSPIGGSSTDTQYF; CDR3nt: TGTGCCAGCAGTCCTATCGGGGGTTCTAGCACAGATACGCAGTATTTT
len: 14; abundance: few; j_gene: TRBJ1-1; v_gene: TRBV29-1; d_gene: .; CDR3aa: CSVEGVDGQLAAFF; CDR3nt: TGCAGCGTTGAAGGAGTTGACGGACAGCTAGCAGCTTTCTTT
len: 17; abundance: once; j_gene: TRBJ1-4; v_gene: TRBV20-1; d_gene: .; CDR3aa: CSARVQAFPATNEKLFF; CDR3nt: TGCAGTGCTAGGGTCCAGGCCTTCCCCGCAACTAATGAAAAACTGTTTTTT
len: 18; abundance: .; j_gene: TRBJ2-5; v_gene: TRBV11-2; d_gene: TRBD1; CDR3aa: CASQGQSYLWSPQETQYF; CDR3nt: TGTGCCAGCCAGGGACAGTCTTACCTTTGGAGTCCCCAAGAGACCCAGTACTTC
len: 14; abundance: many; j_gene: TRBJ2-1; v_gene: TRBV7-9; d_gene: .; CDR3aa: CASSSRTGTQKQFF; CDR3nt: TGTGCCAGCAGCTCACGGACCGGGACTCAAAAGCAGTTCTTC
len: 14; abundance: .; j_gene: TRBJ2-3; v_gene: TRBV10-2; d_gene: TRBD2; CDR3aa: CASRGGASTDTQYF; CDR3nt: TGTGCCAGCCGCGGGGGAGCTAGCACAGATACGCAGTATTTT
len: 15; abundance: .; j_gene: TRBJ2-7; v_gene: TRBV9; d_gene: .; CDR3aa: CASSHSEDSTYEQYF; CDR3nt: TGTGCCAGCAGCCACTCGGAGGACAGCACCTACGAGCAGTACTTC
len: 14; abundance: many; j_gene: TRBJ2-1; v_gene: TRBV6-4; d_gene: .; CDR3aa: CASSDSVSGQEQFF; CDR3nt: TGTGCCAGCAGTGACTCCGTCAGCGGTCAGGAGCAGTTCTTC
len: 13; abundance: many; j_gene: TRBJ2-1; v_gene: TRBV7-2; d_gene: .; CDR3aa: CASSLGWRGFRFF; CDR3nt: TGTGCCAGCAGCTTAGGATGGCGGGGATTCCGGTTCTTC
len: 16; abundance: .; j_gene: TRBJ1-6; v_gene: TRBV6-1; d_gene: .; CDR3aa: CASSEAGRGNNSPLHF; CDR3nt: TGTGCCAGCAGTGAAGCCGGCAGGGGTAACAATTCACCCCTCCACTTT
len: 17; abundance: many; j_gene: TRBJ1-4; v_gene: TRBV4-3; d_gene: .; CDR3aa: CASSQDYPGAANEKLFF; CDR3nt: TGCGCCAGCAGCCAAGACTACCCCGGGGCAGCAAATGAAAAACTGTTTTTT
len: 17; abundance: many; j_gene: TRBJ1-1; v_gene: TRBV29-1; d_gene: TRBD1; CDR3aa: CSVYSWTGGSVYTEAFF; CDR3nt: TGCAGCGTGTACAGTTGGACAGGGGGCTCCGTGTACACTGAAGCTTTCTTT
len: 14; abundance: .; j_gene: TRBJ2-4; v_gene: TRBV5-6; d_gene: .; CDR3aa: CASSLEGFKNIQYF; CDR3nt: TGTGCCAGCAGCTTGGAAGGGTTCAAAAACATTCAGTACTTC
len: 11; abundance: .; j_gene: TRBJ1-1; v_gene: TRBV20-1; d_gene: .; CDR3aa: CSARDNYEASF; CDR3nt: TGCAGTGCTAGAGATAATTACGAAGCTTCCTTT
len: 16; abundance: many; j_gene: TRBJ2-5; v_gene: TRBV5-6; d_gene: .; CDR3aa: CASSLAGRVGKETQYF; CDR3nt: TGTGCCAGCAGCTTGGCCGGAAGGGTGGGGAAAGAGACCCAGTACTTC
len: 13; abundance: .; j_gene: TRBJ2-7; v_gene: TRBV10-3; d_gene: .; CDR3aa: CATERGTSYEQYF; CDR3nt: TGTGCCACCGAACGCGGGACCTCCTACGAGCAGTACTTC
len: 15; abundance: .; j_gene: TRBJ1-5; v_gene: TRBV7-2; d_gene: .; CDR3aa: CASSLGSAGLQPQHF; CDR3nt: TGTGCCAGCAGCTTAGGATCGGCAGGGCTTCAGCCCCAGCATTTT